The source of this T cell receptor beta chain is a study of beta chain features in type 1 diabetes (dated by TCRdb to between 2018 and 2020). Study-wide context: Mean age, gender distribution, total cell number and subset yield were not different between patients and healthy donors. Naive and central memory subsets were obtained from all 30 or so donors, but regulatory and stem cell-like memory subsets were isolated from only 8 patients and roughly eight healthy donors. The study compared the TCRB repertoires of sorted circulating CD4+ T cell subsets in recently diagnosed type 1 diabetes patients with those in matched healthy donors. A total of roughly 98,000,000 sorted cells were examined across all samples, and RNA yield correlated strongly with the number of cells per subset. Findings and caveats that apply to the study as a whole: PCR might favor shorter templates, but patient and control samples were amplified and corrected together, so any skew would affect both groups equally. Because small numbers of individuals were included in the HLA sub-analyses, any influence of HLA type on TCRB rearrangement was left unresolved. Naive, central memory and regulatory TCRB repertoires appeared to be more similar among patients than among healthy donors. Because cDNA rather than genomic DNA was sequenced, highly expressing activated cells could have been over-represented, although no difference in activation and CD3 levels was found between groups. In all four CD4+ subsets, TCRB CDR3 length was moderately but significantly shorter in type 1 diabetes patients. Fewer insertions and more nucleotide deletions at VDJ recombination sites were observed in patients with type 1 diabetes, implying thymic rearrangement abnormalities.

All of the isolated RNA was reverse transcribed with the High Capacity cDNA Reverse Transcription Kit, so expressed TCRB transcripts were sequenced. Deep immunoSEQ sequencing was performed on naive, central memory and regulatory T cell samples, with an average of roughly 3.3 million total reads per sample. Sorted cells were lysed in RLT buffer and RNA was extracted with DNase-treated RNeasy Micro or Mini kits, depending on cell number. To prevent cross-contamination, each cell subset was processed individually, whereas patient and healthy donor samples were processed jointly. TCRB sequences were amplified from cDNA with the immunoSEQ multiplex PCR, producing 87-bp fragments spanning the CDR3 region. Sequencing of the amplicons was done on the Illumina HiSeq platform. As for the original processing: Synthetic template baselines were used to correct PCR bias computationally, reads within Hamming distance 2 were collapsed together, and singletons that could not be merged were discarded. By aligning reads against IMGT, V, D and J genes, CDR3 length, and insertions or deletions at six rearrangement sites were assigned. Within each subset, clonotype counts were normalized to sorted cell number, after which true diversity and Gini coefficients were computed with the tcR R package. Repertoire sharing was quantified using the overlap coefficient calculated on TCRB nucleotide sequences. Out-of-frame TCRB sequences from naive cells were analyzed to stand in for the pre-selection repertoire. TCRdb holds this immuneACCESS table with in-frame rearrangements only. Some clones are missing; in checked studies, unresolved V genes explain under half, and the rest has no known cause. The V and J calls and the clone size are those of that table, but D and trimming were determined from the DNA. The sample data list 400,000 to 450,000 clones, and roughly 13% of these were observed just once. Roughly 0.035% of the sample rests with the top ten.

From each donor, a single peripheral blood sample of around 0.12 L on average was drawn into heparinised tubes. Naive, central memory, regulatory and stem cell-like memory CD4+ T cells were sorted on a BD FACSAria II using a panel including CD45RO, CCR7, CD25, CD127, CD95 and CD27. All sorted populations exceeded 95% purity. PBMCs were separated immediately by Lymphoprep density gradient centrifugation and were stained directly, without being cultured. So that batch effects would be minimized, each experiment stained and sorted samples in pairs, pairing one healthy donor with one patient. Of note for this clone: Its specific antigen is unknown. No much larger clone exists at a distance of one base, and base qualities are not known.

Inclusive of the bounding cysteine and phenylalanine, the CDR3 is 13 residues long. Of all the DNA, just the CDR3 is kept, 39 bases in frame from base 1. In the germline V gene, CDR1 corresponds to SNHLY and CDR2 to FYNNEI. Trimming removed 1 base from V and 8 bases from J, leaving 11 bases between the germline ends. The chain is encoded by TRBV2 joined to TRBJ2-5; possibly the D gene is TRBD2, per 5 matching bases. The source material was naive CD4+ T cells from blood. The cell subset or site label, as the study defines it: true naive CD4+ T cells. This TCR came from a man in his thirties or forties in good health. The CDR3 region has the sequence CASSEGGVVTQYF. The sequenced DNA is TGTGCCAGCAGTGAAGGGGGAGTGGTTACCCAGTACTTC.